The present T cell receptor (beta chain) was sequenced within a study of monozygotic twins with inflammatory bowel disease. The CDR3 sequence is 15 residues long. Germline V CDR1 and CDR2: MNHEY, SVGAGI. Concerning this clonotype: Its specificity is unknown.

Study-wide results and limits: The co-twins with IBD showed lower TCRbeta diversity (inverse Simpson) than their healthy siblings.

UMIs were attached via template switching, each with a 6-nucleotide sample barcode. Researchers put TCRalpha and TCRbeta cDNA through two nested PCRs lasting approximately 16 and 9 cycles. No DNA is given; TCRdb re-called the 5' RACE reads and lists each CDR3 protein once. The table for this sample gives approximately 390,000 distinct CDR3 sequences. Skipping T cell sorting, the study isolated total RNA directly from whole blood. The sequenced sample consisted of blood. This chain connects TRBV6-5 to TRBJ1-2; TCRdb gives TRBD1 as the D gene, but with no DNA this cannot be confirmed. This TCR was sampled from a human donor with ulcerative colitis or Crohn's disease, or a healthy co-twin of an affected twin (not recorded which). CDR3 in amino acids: CASSYSGRGSDGYTF.